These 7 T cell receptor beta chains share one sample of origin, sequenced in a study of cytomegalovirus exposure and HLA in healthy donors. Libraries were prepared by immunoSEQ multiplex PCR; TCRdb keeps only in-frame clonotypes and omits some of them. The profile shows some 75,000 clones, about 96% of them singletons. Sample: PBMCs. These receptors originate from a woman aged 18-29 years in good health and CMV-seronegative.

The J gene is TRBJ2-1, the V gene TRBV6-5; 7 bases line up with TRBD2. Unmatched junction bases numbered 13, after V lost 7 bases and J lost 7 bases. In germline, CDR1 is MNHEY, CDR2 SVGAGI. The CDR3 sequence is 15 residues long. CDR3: CASNKYRDGRNEQFF. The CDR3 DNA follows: TGTGCCAGCAATAAATACCGGGACGGGAGGAATGAGCAGTTCTTC.

The CDR3 bases are TGTGCCAGCAGCTCCGGGACTAAGGACGGTGAGCAGTTCTTC. Protein sequence: CASSSGTKDGEQFF. This chain uses TRBV5-4 with TRBJ2-1, with 7 nucleotides matching TRBD2. With 3 bases clipped from V and 9 bases from J, the junction kept 9 bases outside the gene matches. The CDR3 runs 14 residues. In germline, CDR1 is SGHNT, CDR2 YYREEE (reference sequence).

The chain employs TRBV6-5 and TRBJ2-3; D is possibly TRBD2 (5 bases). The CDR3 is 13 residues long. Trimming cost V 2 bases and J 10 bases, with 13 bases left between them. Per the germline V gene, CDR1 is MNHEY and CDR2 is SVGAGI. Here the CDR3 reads CASSYGLEGSQYF. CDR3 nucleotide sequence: TGTGCCAGCAGTTACGGGCTAGAGGGATCGCAGTATTTT.

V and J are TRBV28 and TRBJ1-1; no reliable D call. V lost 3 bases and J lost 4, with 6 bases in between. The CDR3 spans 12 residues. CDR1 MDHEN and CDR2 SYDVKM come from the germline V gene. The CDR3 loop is CASSFYSTEAFF. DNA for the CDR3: TGTGCCAGCAGTTTTTACTCCACTGAAGCTTTCTTT.

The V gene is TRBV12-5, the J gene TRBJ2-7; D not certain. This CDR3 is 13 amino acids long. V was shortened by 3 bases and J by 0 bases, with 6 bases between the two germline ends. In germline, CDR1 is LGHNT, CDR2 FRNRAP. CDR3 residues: CASGFGSSYEQYF. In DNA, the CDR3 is TGTGCTAGTGGTTTTGGTAGCTCCTACGAGCAGTACTTC. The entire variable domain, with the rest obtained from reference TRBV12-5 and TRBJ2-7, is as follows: DARVTQTPRHKVTEMGQEVTMRCQPILGHNTVFWYRQTMMQGLELLAYFRNRAPLDDSGMPKDRFSAEMPDATLATLKIQPSEPRDSAVYFCASGFGSSYEQYFGPGTRLTVT.

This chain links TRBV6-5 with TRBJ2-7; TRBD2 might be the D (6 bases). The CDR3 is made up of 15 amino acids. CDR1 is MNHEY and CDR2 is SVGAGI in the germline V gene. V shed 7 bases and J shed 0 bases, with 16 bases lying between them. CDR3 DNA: TGTGCCAGCATAAGAGCGGGCGATAACTCCTACGAGCAGTACTTC. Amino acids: CASIRAGDNSYEQYF.

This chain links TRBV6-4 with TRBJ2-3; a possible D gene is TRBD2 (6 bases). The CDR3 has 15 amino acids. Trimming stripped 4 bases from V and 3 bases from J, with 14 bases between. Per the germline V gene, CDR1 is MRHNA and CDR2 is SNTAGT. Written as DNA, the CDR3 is TGTGCCAGCAGTGGGAATTTCCGGGAGACAGATACGCAGTATTTT. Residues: CASSGNFRETDTQYF.